This TCR beta chain was profiled in a study of shared clonotypes between healthy human individuals. CDR1 is SGHNT and CDR2 is YENEEA in the germline V gene. CDR3 size: 15 residues. V dropped 4 bases and J dropped 5; count of bases not matched to a gene: 9. TCRdb keeps only in-frame clones here, not all; method: immunoSEQ multiplex PCR. The repertoire has a few million clones, approximately 90% of them found once; the top ten carry 0.11% to 0.15%. The donors were all Caucasian adults (living in Nashville, Tennessee). From CD4+ cells came CD45RA+ naive and CD45RA-negative memory subsets. The TCR originated in a man aged 18 to 29 in good health. Sample: naive CD4+ T cells sorted from blood. The subset is: CD45RA+ positively selected. J is TRBJ1-1 and V is TRBV11-3, with TRBD1 matching over 8 bases. The DNA for the CDR3 is TGTGCCAGCAGCTACCAGGGGGCGGATCCAACTGAAGCTTTCTTT. Translation: CASSYQGADPTEAFF.